The 3 T cell receptor beta chains in this list originate from one sample, sequenced in a study of blood T cell repertoires in COVID-19. Produced via immunoSEQ multiplex PCR; TCRdb's table is partial and in-frame only. The table has 60,000 to 70,000 clones, 75% to 80% seen once. The sample taken for sequencing was peripheral blood. The receptor source for this set is a woman aged 80 or over with acute or convalescent COVID-19.

CDR3 loop: CASSAPEGLAVTGELFF. The CDR3 nucleotides read TGTGCCAGCAGCGCCCCGGAAGGACTAGCGGTCACCGGGGAGCTGTTTTTT. The chain links TRBV9 to TRBJ2-2; 10 bases fit TRBD2. Germline V gene data show CDR1 as SGDLS and CDR2 as YYNGEE. The CDR3 is 17 amino acids. V lost 3 bases and J lost 4; bases outside the gene matches: 9.

A remark on this clone: Other DNA sequences in the sample encode the same CDR3. The V call is TRBV6-2 or TRBV6-3, the J call TRBJ2-7, with 14 positions matching TRBD2. Germline loops: CDR1 MNHEY, CDR2 SVGEGT. The CDR3 has 15 amino acids. V shed 5 bases and J 0 bases; nucleotides not matched to a gene: 0. This CDR3 reads CASSGLAGGSYEQYF. The CDR3 DNA reads TGTGCCAGCAGTGGACTAGCGGGAGGCTCCTACGAGCAGTACTTC.

As DNA, the CDR3 is TGTGCCAGCAGTTTATGGGGACGAGCGGGAGGGCCCTCGAACACCGGGGAGCTGTTTTTT. Protein sequence: CASSLWGRAGGPSNTGELFF. V is TRBV27 and J is TRBJ2-2, with TRBD2 identical over 10 bases. V lost 1 base, J lost 0 bases, and 11 bases stayed unmatched. Germline assignment: CDR1 MNHEY and CDR2 SMNVEV (reference sequence). The CDR3 is made up of 20 amino acids.